This TCR beta chain was sequenced for a study of T cell repertoires in cytomegalovirus infection. Study overall: Carrying CMV and the relevant HLA type showed in public TCR beta signatures. Study-wide results and limits: What dominated the ex vivo response were HLA-C-restricted CMV-specific TCR beta clonotypes.

This clonotype came up a few times. What it binds is not known. TCRdb processed the reads anew with MiXCR; each CDR3 protein has one entry. The sample holds over 45,000 distinct CDR3 sequences, around 18% seen once. Sequenced material: CD8+ T cells from cultured PBMCs, taken from culture after CMV antigen stimulation. The receptor's source is a human donor in good health (CMV status not recorded). Some clones in this sample may be carry-over from other donors' samples.

CDR3 region: CASSSGGTEAFF. The CDR3 DNA reads as TGTGCCAGCAGCTCAGGGGGCACTGAAGCTTTCTTT. The J gene is TRBJ1-1, the V gene TRBV7-3; 7 nucleotides match TRBD1. The CDR3 consists of 12 residues. V lost 4 bases to trimming and J lost 4 bases; unmatched junction nucleotides: 0. In germline, CDR1 is SGHTA, CDR2 FQGTGA.